Listed below are T cell receptor beta chains from one sample, sequenced in a study of blood T cell repertoires in COVID-19. Only in-frame clones appear in the TCRdb table, and some are missing; sequencing was by immunoSEQ multiplex PCR. The table includes a few hundred thousand clones, under 90% detected once. The sample comprised peripheral blood. The receptors come from a woman in her 30s with COVID-19, enrolled during active disease. The CDR3 runs from the conserved cysteine through the conserved F or W. A D gene is named only where the DNA matches it firmly. Clone size, where shown, is once, few, many, or a class for clones that have expanded.

d_gene,abundance,j_gene,v_gene,CDR3aa,CDR3nt
TRBD1,NA,TRBJ1-5,TRBV5-1,CASSPTGGNQPQHF,TGCGCCAGCAGCCCTACAGGGGGCAATCAGCCCCAGCATTTT
TRBD1,few,TRBJ1-1,TRBV6-5,CASRTGFVNTEAFF,TGTGCCAGCAGGACAGGGTTCGTGAACACTGAAGCTTTCTTT
NA,NA,TRBJ2-1,TRBV6-2/TRBV6-3,CASSYSEVNEQFF,TGTGCCAGCAGTTACTCGGAGGTGAATGAGCAGTTCTTC
TRBD1,NA,TRBJ2-7,TRBV5-4,CASSLSDRATTRVDF,TGTGCCAGCAGCTTGTCAGACAGGGCCACGACCAGAGTCGACTTC
TRBD1,NA,TRBJ1-1,TRBV9,CASSVAGATGGNTEAFF,TGTGCCAGCAGCGTAGCTGGGGCGACAGGGGGGAACACTGAAGCTTTCTTT
NA,NA,TRBJ2-2,TRBV28,CASSFLVQGDTGELFF,TGTGCCAGCAGTTTTTTGGTACAGGGTGACACCGGGGAGCTGTTTTTT
TRBD1,NA,TRBJ2-7,TRBV29-1,CSAWTGNTYEQYF,TGCAGCGCCTGGACAGGAAACACCTACGAGCAGTACTTC
NA,NA,TRBJ1-5,TRBV2,CASSERLPGRQPQHF,TGTGCCAGCAGTGAACGGCTTCCTGGGCGACAGCCCCAGCATTTT
NA,NA,TRBJ2-2,TRBV6-4,CASRTEYSTGELFF,TGTGCCAGCAGGACCGAGTACAGCACCGGGGAGCTGTTTTTT
NA,NA,TRBJ2-3,TRBV5-4,CASSSDSFTSTDTQYF,TGTGCCAGCAGCTCGGACAGTTTTACTAGCACAGATACGCAGTATTTT
TRBD1,NA,TRBJ2-7,TRBV28,CASRSPGQGFGEQYF,TGTGCCAGCAGATCGCCGGGACAGGGGTTTGGTGAGCAGTACTTC
TRBD1,NA,TRBJ1-4,TRBV6-6,CASTQGAGEKLFF,TGTGCCAGCACCCAGGGGGCAGGAGAAAAACTGTTTTTT
TRBD2,NA,TRBJ2-7,TRBV14,CASSQVAGVGYEQYF,TGTGCCAGCAGCCAAGTGGCGGGAGTCGGCTACGAGCAGTACTTC
NA,NA,TRBJ1-4,TRBV11-2,CASTPGGGSEKLFF,TGTGCCAGCACCCCCGGCGGGGGTTCCGAAAAACTGTTTTTT
NA,once,TRBJ2-1,TRBV4-2,CASSQGAFSSYNEQFF,TGTGCCAGCAGCCAAGGAGCGTTCAGCTCCTACAATGAGCAGTTCTTC
TRBD2,NA,TRBJ2-3,TRBV19,CASSSRSGRSGTDTQYF,TGTGCCAGTAGTAGCCGGAGCGGGAGGAGTGGCACAGATACGCAGTATTTT
NA,NA,TRBJ1-3,TRBV30,CAWSIRSGNTIYF,TGTGCCTGGAGTATCCGCTCTGGAAACACCATATATTTT
TRBD2,NA,TRBJ2-7,TRBV5-4,CASSLGGSGSSYEQYF,TGTGCCAGCAGCTTGGGGGGTAGCGGGAGCTCCTACGAGCAGTACTTC
TRBD2,NA,TRBJ2-3,TRBV28,CASSPIRGRGTDTQYF,TGTGCCAGCAGTCCAATACGGGGGAGGGGCACAGATACGCAGTATTTT
NA,NA,TRBJ1-1,TRBV5-1,CASSLGGLDTEAFF,TGCGCCAGCAGCTTGGGAGGGCTGGACACTGAAGCTTTCTTT
TRBD1,few,TRBJ1-3,TRBV6-1,CASSEADREGNTIYF,TGTGCCAGCAGTGAAGCGGACAGGGAGGGAAACACCATATATTTT
TRBD1,NA,TRBJ1-1,TRBV9,CASSYQGVAEAFF,TGTGCCAGCAGCTATCAGGGGGTTGCTGAAGCTTTCTTT
TRBD2,NA,TRBJ2-7,TRBV29-1,CSVPGTSGRTYEQYF,TGCAGCGTTCCAGGGACTAGCGGGAGAACCTACGAGCAGTACTTC
TRBD2,NA,TRBJ2-5,TRBV30,CAWTKLASGYQETQYF,TGTGCCTGGACCAAACTAGCGTCGGGGTACCAAGAGACCCAGTACTTC
TRBD1,NA,TRBJ1-4,TRBV7-4,CASSLELGRGQEKLFF,TGTGCCAGCAGCTTAGAGTTAGGTAGGGGGCAGGAAAAACTGTTTTTT
NA,NA,TRBJ1-4,TRBV2,CASSRGADREKLFF,TGTGCCAGCAGTCGGGGGGCGGATCGAGAAAAACTGTTTTTT
NA,NA,TRBJ1-2,TRBV30,CAWSWASYGYTF,TGTGCCTGGAGTTGGGCAAGCTATGGCTACACCTTC
TRBD2,NA,TRBJ2-4,TRBV7-8,CASSSTSGSKNIQYF,TGTGCCAGCAGCTCGACTAGCGGGAGTAAAAACATTCAGTACTTC
NA,NA,TRBJ1-1,TRBV30,CAWSTPGGNTEAFF,TGTGCCTGGAGTACACCGGGAGGCAACACTGAAGCTTTCTTT
NA,NA,TRBJ1-1,TRBV19,CASSPPGSGARRNTEAFF,TGTGCCAGTAGCCCCCCGGGATCAGGGGCCCGGAGGAACACTGAAGCTTTCTTT
NA,NA,TRBJ2-7,TRBV5-1,CASSLARNGWTDYEQYF,TGCGCCAGCAGCTTGGCCAGAAACGGATGGACAGACTACGAGCAGTACTTC
TRBD1,NA,TRBJ2-2,TRBV24-1,CATSDAPGTGGPGELFF,TGTGCCACCAGTGATGCCCCCGGGACAGGGGGTCCCGGGGAGCTGTTTTTT
TRBD2,NA,TRBJ2-7,TRBV19,CASSLRLAGGYEQYF,TGTGCCAGTAGTCTCCGACTAGCGGGAGGCTACGAGCAGTACTTC
TRBD1,NA,TRBJ1-1,TRBV6-5,CASWDRGRMNTEAFF,TGTGCCAGCTGGGACAGGGGGCGAATGAACACTGAAGCTTTCTTT
TRBD2,NA,TRBJ2-1,TRBV4-1,CASSLSGSYDNEQFF,TGCGCCAGCTCTTTAAGCGGGAGCTACGACAATGAGCAGTTCTTC
NA,NA,TRBJ1-1,TRBV2,CASSTKGAGRTEAFF,TGTGCCAGCAGTACAAAAGGGGCAGGGAGGACTGAAGCTTTCTTT
TRBD2,NA,TRBJ2-1,TRBV10-2,CASREGGSGRAGEQFF,TGCGCCAGCAGGGAGGGTGGTAGCGGGAGAGCAGGTGAGCAGTTCTTC
TRBD2,NA,TRBJ2-1,TRBV5-1,CASSDIAGGSYNEQFF,TGCGCCAGCAGTGATATAGCGGGAGGGTCCTACAATGAGCAGTTCTTC
NA,NA,TRBJ1-2,TRBV29-1,CSVRTGTDGYTF,TGCAGCGTTCGAACAGGGACGGATGGCTACACCTTC
NA,NA,TRBJ1-2,TRBV5-1,CASSRMVGQDYGYTF,TGCGCCAGCAGCCGGATGGTGGGCCAGGACTATGGCTACACCTTC
TRBD2,few,TRBJ2-2,TRBV10-1,CASSETSGNTGELFF,TGCGCCAGCAGTGAGACTAGCGGGAACACCGGGGAGCTGTTTTTT
TRBD1,NA,TRBJ2-7,TRBV7-9,CASSLEVGTGASEQYF,TGTGCCAGCAGCTTAGAGGTCGGTACAGGGGCCTCCGAGCAGTACTTC
NA,NA,TRBJ1-1,TRBV5-4,CASRGTPNTEAFF,TGTGCCAGCAGGGGGACACCGAACACTGAAGCTTTCTTT
NA,NA,TRBJ2-3,TRBV30,CAWSPGGTDTQYF,TGTGCCTGGAGCCCCGGAGGCACAGATACGCAGTATTTT
NA,NA,TRBJ1-4,TRBV12-3/TRBV12-4,CASSFSENEKLFF,TGTGCCAGCAGTTTTTCAGAAAATGAAAAACTGTTTTTT
TRBD1,few,TRBJ2-7,TRBV27,CASSLYLQGGYEQYF,TGTGCCAGCAGTTTATATTTACAGGGGGGCTACGAGCAGTACTTC
NA,NA,TRBJ2-3,TRBV6-1,CASSELLVGTDTQYF,TGTGCCAGCAGTGAATTGTTAGTAGGCACAGATACGCAGTATTTT
TRBD1,NA,TRBJ2-3,TRBV15,CATSGTETDTQYF,TGTGCCACCAGCGGGACAGAAACAGATACGCAGTATTTT
TRBD2,once,TRBJ2-7,TRBV30,CAGGGRGSYEQYF,TGTGCCGGCGGGGGGAGGGGCTCCTACGAGCAGTACTTC
TRBD1,NA,TRBJ2-5,TRBV2,CASSELSLRGQGVGKTQYF,TGTGCCAGCAGTGAATTAAGCTTGCGGGGACAGGGAGTAGGAAAGACCCAGTACTTC
TRBD1,NA,TRBJ1-1,TRBV29-1,CSVAGDRDTEAFF,TGCAGCGTTGCCGGGGACAGGGACACTGAAGCTTTCTTT
NA,NA,TRBJ1-3,TRBV7-9,CASSLEASGNTIYF,TGTGCCAGCAGCCTCGAGGCCTCTGGAAACACCATATATTTT
NA,NA,TRBJ1-1,TRBV28,CASSAPPPGPFAAFF,TGTGCCAGCAGTGCCCCCCCACCAGGGCCCTTTGCAGCTTTCTTT
NA,NA,TRBJ2-5,TRBV10-2,CASGGPSAQETQYF,TGCGCCAGCGGGGGACCTAGCGCCCAAGAGACCCAGTACTTC
NA,NA,TRBJ1-1,TRBV11-2,CASSLVSDLNTEAFF,TGTGCCAGCAGCTTAGTCAGCGACCTGAACACTGAAGCTTTCTTT
NA,NA,TRBJ1-5,TRBV30,CAWSPRGGGRQPQHF,TGTGCCTGGAGCCCCCGGGGGGGAGGTCGACAGCCCCAGCATTTT
TRBD2,NA,TRBJ2-1,TRBV6-4,CASSEKYSGMMGLSYNEQFF,TGTGCCAGCAGTGAGAAATACAGCGGGATGATGGGACTCTCCTACAATGAGCAGTTCTTC